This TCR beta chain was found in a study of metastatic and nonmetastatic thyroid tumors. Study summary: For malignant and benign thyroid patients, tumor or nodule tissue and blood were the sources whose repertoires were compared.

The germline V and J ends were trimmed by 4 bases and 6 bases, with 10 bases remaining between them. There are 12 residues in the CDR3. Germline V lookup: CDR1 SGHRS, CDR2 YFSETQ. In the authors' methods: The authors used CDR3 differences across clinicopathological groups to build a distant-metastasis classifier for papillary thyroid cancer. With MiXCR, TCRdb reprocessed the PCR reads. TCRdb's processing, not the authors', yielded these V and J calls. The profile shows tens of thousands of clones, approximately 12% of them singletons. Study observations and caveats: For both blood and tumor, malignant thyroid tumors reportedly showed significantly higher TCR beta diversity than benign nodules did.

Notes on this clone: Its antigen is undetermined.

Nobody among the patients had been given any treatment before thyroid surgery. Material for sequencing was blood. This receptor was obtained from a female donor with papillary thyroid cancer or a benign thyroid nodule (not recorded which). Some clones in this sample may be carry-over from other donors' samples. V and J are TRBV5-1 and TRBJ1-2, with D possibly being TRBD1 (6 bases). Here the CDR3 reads CASSPGHDGYTF. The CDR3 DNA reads TGCGCCAGCAGCCCGGGACATGATGGCTACACCTTC.